This T cell receptor beta chain appears in the sequencing data of a study of shared clonotypes between healthy human individuals. J gave up 3 bases and V 3 bases, and 9 bases lay outside the gene matches. Germline V gene sequence: CDR1 SGDLS, CDR2 YYNGEE. CDR3 length: 16 amino acids. Subsets obtained from CD4+ cells comprised CD45RA+ naive and CD45RA-negative memory cells. Produced via immunoSEQ multiplex PCR; TCRdb's table is partial and in-frame only. The data contain roughly 2.2 million clones, approximately 95% of them singletons. This chain links TRBV9 with TRBJ2-3; 8 nucleotides align to TRBD1. This TCR was sampled from a man aged 18 to 30 in good health. Some clones in this sample may be carry-over from other donors' samples. The sample was naive CD4+ T cells from PBMCs. Noted subset: CD45RA+ positively selected. CDR3: CASSATQGAGTDTQYF. CDR3 DNA sequence: TGTGCCAGCAGCGCCACCCAGGGGGCGGGTACAGATACGCAGTATTTT.